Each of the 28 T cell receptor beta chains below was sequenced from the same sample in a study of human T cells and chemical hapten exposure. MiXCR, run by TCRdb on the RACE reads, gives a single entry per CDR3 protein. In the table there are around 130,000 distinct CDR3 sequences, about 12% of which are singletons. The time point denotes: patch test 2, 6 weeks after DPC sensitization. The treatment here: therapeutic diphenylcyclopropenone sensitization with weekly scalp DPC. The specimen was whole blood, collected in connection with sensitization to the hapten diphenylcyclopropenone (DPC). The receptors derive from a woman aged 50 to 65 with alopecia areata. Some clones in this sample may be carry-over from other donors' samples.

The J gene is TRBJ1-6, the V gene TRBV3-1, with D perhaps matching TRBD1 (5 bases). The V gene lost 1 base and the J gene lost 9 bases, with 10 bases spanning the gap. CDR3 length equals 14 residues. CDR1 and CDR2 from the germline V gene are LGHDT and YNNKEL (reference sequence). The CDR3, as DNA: TGTGCCAGCAGCCAAGCAGGAGACAGTTCACCCCTCCACTTT. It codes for CASSQAGDSSPLHF.

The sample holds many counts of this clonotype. CDR3 residues: CASSSPWPREGEETQYF. The DNA for the CDR3 is TGCGCCAGCAGCTCCCCGTGGCCGCGGGAGGGGGAGGAGACCCAGTACTTC. The chain joins TRBV5-1 to TRBJ2-5, with 9 bases fitting TRBD2. The CDR3 has 17 residues. Trimming cost V 3 bases and J 5 bases; bases outside gene matches: 14. From germline, CDR1 is SGHRS and CDR2 YFSETQ.

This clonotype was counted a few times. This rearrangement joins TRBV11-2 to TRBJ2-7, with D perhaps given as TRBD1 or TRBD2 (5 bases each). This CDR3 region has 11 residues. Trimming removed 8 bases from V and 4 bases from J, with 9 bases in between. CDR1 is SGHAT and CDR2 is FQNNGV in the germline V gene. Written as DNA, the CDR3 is TGTGCCAGCGGGACCGCTTACGAGCAGTACTTC. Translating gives CASGTAYEQYF.

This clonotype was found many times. The CDR3 protein is CASSLLGGREVYEQYF. CDR3 nucleotide sequence: TGTGCCAGCAGTTTATTGGGGGGGCGGGAGGTTTACGAGCAGTACTTC. This chain uses TRBV28 with TRBJ2-7; 8 nucleotides match TRBD2. The CDR3 runs 16 residues. The V gene end was trimmed by 1 base and the J gene end by 4 bases; junction bases not matched to a gene: 9. Germline loops: CDR1 MDHEN, CDR2 SYDVKM.

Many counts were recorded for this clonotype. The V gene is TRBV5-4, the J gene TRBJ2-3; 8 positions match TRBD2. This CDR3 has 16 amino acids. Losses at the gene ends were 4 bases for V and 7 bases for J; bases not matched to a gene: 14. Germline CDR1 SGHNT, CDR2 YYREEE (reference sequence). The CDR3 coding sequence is TGTGCCAGCAGCCGGGCCGCGGGAGGCGGTCAGAATACGCAGTATTTT. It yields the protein CASSRAAGGGQNTQYF. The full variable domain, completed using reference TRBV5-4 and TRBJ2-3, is ETGVTQSPTHLIKTRGQQVTLRCSSQSGHNTVSWYQQALGQGPQFIFQYYREEENGRGNFPPRFSGLQFPNYSSELNVNALELDDSALYLCASSRAAGGGQNTQYFGPGTRLTVL.

In nucleotides, the CDR3 is TGTGCCAGCTCACCAGCAGGGGCTAGCAGATACGAGCAGTACTTC. Amino acid sequence: CASSPAGASRYEQYF. The rearrangement links TRBV18 to TRBJ2-7; perhaps TRBD1 as D (6 bases). Germline assignment: CDR1 KGHSH and CDR2 LQKENI. This CDR3 contains 15 residues. Trimming cost V 2 bases and J 4 bases, with 15 bases left between them.

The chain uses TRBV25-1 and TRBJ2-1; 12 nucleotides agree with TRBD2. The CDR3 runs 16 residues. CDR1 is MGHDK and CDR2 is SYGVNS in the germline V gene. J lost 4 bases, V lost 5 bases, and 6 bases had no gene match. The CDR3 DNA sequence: TGTGCCAGCAGTTCTCGACTAGCGGGAGTTTACAATGAGCAGTTCTTC. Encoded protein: CASSSRLAGVYNEQFF. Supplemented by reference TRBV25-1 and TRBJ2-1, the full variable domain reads EADIYQTPRYLVIGTGKKITLECSQTMGHDKMYWYQQDPGMELHLIHYSYGVNSTEKGDLSSESTVSRIRTEHFPLTLESARPSHTSQYLCASSSRLAGVYNEQFFGPGTRLTVL.

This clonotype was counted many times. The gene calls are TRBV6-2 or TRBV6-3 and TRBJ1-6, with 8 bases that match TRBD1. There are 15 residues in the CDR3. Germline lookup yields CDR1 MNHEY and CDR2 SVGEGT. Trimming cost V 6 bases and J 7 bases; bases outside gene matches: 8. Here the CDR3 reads CASRPPTGVNSPLHF. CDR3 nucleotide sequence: TGTGCCAGCAGACCTCCGACAGGGGTCAATTCACCCCTCCACTTT.

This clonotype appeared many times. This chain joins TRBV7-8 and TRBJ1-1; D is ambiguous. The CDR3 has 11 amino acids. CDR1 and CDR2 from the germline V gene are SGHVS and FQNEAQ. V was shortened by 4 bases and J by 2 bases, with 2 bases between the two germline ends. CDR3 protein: CASSSNTEAFF. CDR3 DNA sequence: TGTGCCAGCAGCTCCAACACTGAAGCTTTCTTT. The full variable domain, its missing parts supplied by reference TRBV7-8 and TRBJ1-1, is GAGVSQSPRYKVAKRGQDVALRCDPISGHVSLFWYQQALGQGPEFLTYFQNEAQLDKSGLPSDRFFAERPEGSVSTLKIQRTQQEDSAVYLCASSSNTEAFFGQGTRLTVV.

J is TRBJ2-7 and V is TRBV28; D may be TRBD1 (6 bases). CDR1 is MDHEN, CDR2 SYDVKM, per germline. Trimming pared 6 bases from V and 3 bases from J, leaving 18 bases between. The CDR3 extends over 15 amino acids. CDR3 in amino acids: CASSASTGRNYEQYF. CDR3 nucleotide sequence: TGTGCCAGCAGCGCCTCGACAGGCCGGAACTACGAGCAGTACTTC. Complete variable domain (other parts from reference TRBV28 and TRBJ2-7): DVKVTQSSRYLVKRTGEKVFLECVQDMDHENMFWYRQDPGLGLRLIYFSYDVKMKEKGDIPEGYSVSREKKERFSLILESASTNQTSMYLCASSASTGRNYEQYFGPGTRLTVT.

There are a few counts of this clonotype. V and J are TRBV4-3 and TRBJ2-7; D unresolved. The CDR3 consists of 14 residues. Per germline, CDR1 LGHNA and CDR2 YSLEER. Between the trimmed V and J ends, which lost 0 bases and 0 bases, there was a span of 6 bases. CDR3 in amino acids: CASSQELSSYEQYF. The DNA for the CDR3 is TGCGCCAGCAGCCAAGAACTGAGCTCCTACGAGCAGTACTTC.

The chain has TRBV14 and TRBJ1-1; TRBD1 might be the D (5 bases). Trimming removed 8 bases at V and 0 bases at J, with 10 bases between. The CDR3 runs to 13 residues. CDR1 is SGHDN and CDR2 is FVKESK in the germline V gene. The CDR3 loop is CASGRQLNTEAFF. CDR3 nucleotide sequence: TGTGCCAGCGGCCGACAGTTGAACACTGAAGCTTTCTTT.

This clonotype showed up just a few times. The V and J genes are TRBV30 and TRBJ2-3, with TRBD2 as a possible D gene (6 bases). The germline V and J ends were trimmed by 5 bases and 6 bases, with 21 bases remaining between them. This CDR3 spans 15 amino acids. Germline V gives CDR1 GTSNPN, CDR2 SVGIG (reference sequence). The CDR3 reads CAWESGGRGADTQYF. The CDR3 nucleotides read TGTGCCTGGGAGTCCGGAGGGAGAGGTGCGGATACGCAGTATTTT.

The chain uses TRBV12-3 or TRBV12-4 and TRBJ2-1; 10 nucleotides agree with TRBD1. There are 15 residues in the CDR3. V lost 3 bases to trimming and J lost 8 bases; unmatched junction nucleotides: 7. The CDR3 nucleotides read TGTGCCAGCAGTTTTCGGGGACAGGGGAGGGATGAGCAGTTCTTC. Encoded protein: CASSFRGQGRDEQFF.

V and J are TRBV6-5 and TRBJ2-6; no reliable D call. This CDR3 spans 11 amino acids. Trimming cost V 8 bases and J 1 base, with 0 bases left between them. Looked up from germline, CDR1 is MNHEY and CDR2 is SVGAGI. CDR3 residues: CASSGANVLTF. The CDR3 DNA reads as TGTGCCAGCTCTGGGGCCAACGTCCTGACTTTC.

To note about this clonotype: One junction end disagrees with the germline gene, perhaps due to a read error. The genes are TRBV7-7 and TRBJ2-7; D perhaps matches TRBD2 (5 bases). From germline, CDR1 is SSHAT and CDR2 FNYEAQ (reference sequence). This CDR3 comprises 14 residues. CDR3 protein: CASSPSSGTYEQYF. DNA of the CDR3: TGTGCTAGCAGCCCGAGCAGCGGAACCTACGAGCAGTACTTC.

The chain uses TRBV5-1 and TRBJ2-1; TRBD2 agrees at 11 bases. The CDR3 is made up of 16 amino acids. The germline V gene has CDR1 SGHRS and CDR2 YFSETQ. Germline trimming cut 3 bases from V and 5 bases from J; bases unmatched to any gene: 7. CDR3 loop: CASSYTSGSSHNEQFF. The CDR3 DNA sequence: TGCGCCAGCAGCTACACTAGCGGGAGTAGTCACAATGAGCAGTTCTTC.

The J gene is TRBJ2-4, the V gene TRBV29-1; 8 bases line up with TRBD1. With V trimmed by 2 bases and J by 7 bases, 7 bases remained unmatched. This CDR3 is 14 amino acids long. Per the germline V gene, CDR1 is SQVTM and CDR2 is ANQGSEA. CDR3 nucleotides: TGCAGCGTTGAAACGGGCAGGGGGCCCAACATTCAGTACTTC. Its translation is CSVETGRGPNIQYF.

CDR3 nucleotides: TGTGCCAGCAACTCGGGGGGACACCAAGAGACCCAGTACTTC. This codes for CASNSGGHQETQYF. The chain couples TRBV21-1 to TRBJ2-5; the D segment call TRBD1 is taken from the table without a DNA check. TRBV21-1 is a listed pseudogene. This CDR3 comprises 14 residues.

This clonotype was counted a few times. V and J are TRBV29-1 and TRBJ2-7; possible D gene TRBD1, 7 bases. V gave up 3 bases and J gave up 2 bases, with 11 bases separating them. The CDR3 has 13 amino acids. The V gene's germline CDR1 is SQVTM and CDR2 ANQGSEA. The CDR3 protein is CSVDPGGTYEQYF. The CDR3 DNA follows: TGCAGCGTTGACCCAGGGGGGACCTACGAGCAGTACTTC.

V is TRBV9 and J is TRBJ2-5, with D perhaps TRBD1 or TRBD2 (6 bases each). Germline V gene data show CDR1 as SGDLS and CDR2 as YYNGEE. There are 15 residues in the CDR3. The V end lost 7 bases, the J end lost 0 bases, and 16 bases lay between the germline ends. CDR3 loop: CASWGLARYQETQYF. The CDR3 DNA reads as TGTGCCAGCTGGGGGCTAGCGAGGTACCAAGAGACCCAGTACTTC.

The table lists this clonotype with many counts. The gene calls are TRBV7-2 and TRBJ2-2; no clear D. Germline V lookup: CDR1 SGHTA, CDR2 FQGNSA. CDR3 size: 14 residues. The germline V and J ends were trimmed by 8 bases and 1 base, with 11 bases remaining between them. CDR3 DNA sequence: TGTGCCAGCCTAAGAACCCGGAACACCGGGGAGCTGTTTTTT. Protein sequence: CASLRTRNTGELFF.

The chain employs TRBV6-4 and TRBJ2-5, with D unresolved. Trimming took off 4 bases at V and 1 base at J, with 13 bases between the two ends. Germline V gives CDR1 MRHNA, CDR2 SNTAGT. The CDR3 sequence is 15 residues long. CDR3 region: CASSASYSLQETQYF. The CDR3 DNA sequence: TGTGCCAGCAGTGCTTCGTACAGCCTCCAAGAGACCCAGTACTTC.

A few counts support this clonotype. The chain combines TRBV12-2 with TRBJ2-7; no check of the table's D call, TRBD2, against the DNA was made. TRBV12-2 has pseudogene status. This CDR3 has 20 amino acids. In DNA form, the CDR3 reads TGTGCAAGTCGCTTAAATTGGGCACTAGCGGGTCCTAGGAGCTCCTACGAGCAGTACTTC. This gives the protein CASRLNWALAGPRSSYEQYF.

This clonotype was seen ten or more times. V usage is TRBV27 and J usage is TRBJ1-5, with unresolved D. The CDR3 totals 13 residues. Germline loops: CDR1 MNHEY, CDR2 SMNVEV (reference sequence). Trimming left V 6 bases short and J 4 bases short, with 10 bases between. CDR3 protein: CASRRALNQPQHF. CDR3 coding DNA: TGTGCCAGCAGAAGGGCCCTTAATCAGCCCCAGCATTTT.

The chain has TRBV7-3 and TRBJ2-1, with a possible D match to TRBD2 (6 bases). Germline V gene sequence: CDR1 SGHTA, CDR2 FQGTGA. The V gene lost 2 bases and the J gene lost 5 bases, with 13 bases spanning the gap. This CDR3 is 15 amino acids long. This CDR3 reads CASSLGATSNNEQFF. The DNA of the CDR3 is TGTGCCAGCAGCTTAGGGGCGACTAGTAACAATGAGCAGTTCTTC.

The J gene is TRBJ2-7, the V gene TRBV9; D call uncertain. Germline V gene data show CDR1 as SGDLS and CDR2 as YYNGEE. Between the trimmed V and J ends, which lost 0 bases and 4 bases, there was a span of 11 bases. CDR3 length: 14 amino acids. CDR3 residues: CASSVEGSRYEQYF. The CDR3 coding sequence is TGTGCCAGCAGCGTAGAAGGTAGCAGGTACGAGCAGTACTTC.

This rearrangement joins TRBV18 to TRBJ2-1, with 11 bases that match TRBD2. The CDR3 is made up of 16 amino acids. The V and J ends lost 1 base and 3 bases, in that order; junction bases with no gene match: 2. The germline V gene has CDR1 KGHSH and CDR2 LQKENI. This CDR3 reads CASSPLGLADYNEQFF. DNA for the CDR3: TGTGCCAGCTCACCACTGGGACTAGCGGACTACAATGAGCAGTTCTTC.